This T cell receptor (beta chain) was profiled in a study of T cell changes during pregnancy in multiple sclerosis. Sequencing was performed with immunoSEQ multiplex PCR; in TCRdb, only in-frame clones are kept and a portion is missing. The sample has about 65,000 clones; approximately 92% are singletons. J lost 4 bases, V lost 2 bases, and 13 bases had no gene match. The CDR3 loop spans 19 amino acids. Germline loops: CDR1 SEHNR, CDR2 FQNEAQ (reference sequence). The genes are TRBV7-9 and TRBJ1-4, with 10 positions matching TRBD1. The sample in question was CD8+ T cells from peripheral blood mononuclear cells, obtained in the third trimester of pregnancy. The TCR originated in a female donor in good health, enrolled as a control in a pregnancy study. CDR3: CASSLPRDRGTTLNEKLFF. The CDR3 region has the DNA TGTGCCAGCAGCTTACCCCGGGACAGGGGAACAACCCTTAATGAAAAACTGTTTTTT.